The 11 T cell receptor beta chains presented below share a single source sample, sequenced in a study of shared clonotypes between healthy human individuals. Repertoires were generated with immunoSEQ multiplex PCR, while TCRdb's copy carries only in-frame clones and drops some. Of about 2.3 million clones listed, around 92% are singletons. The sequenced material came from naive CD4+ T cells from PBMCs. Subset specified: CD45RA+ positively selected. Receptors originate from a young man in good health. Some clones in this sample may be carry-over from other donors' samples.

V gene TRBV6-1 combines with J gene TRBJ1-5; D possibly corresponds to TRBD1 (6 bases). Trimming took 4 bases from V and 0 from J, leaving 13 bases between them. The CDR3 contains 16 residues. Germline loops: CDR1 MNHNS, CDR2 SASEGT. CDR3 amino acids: CASSASRDISNQPQHF. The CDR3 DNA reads TGTGCCAGCAGTGCGTCCCGGGACATTAGCAATCAGCCCCAGCATTTT.

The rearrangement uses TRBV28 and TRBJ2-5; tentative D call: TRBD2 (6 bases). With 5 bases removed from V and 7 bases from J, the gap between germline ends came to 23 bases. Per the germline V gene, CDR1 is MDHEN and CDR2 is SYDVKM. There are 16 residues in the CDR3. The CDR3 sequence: CASSGAWDFPRGTQYF. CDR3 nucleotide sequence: TGTGCCAGCAGTGGGGCCTGGGACTTCCCGAGGGGGACCCAGTACTTC.

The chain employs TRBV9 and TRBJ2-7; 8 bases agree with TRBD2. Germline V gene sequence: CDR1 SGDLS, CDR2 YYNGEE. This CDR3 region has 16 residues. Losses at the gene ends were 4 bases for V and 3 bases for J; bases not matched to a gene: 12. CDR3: CASSPIGTRGSYEQYF. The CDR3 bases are TGTGCCAGCAGCCCAATCGGGACTAGAGGGAGCTACGAGCAGTACTTC.

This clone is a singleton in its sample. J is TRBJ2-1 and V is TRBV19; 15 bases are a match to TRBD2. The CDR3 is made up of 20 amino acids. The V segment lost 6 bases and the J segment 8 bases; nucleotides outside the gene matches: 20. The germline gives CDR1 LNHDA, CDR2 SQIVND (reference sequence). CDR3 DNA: TGTGCCAGTAGCCCCAGGGGACTAGCGGGAGGTACAGGACCGAGGCATGAGCAGTTCTTC. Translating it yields CASSPRGLAGGTGPRHEQFF. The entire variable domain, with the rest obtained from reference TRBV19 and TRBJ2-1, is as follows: DGGITQSPKYLFRKEGQNVTLSCEQNLNHDAMYWYRQDPGQGLRLIYYSQIVNDFQKGDIAEGYSVSREKKESFPLTVTSAQKNPTAFYLCASSPRGLAGGTGPRHEQFFGPGTRLTVL.

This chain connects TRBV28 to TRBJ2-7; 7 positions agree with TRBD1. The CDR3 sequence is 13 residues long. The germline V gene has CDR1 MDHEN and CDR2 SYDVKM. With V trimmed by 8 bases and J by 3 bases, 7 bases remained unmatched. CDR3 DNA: TGTGCCAGCCTAGGGACAGTTGGCTACGAGCAGTACTTC. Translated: CASLGTVGYEQYF.

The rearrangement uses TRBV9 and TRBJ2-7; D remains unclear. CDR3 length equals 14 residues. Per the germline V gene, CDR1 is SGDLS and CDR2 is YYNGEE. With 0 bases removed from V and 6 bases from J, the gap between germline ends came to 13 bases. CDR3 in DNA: TGTGCCAGCAGCGTAGGGTCGAGTTCCGTCGAGCAGTACTTC. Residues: CASSVGSSSVEQYF.

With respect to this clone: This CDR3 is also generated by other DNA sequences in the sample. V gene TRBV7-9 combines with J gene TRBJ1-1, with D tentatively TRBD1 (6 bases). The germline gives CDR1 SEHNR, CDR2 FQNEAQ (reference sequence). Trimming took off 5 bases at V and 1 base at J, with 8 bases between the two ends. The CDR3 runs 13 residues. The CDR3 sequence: CASSVTGNTEAFF. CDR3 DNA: TGTGCCAGCAGCGTGACAGGGAACACTGAAGCTTTCTTT.

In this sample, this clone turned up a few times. This CDR3 reads CASSAVGAQPQHF. DNA of the CDR3: TGTGCCAGCAGCGCGGTGGGGGCTCAGCCCCAGCATTTT. V usage is TRBV9 and J usage is TRBJ1-5; tentatively, D is TRBD1 (6 bases). The CDR3 length is 13 residues. V was shortened by 3 bases and J by 6 bases, with 10 bases between the two germline ends. The germline gives CDR1 SGDLS, CDR2 YYNGEE.

CDR3 region: CASSLVYWGNTEAFF. Written as DNA, the CDR3 is TGTGCCAGCAGCTTAGTTTATTGGGGAAACACTGAAGCTTTCTTT. The chain links TRBV7-2 to TRBJ1-1; the D is unclear. V dropped 1 base and J dropped 2 bases, with 11 bases sitting between them. The germline CDR1 and CDR2 sequences are SGHTA and FQGNSA. The CDR3 extends over 15 amino acids.

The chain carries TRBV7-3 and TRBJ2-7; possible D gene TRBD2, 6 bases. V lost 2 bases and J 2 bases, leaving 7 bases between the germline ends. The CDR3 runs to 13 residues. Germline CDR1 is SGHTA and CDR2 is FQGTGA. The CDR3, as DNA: TGTGCCAGCAGCTTATCTAGCGCCTACGAGCAGTACTTC. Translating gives CASSLSSAYEQYF.

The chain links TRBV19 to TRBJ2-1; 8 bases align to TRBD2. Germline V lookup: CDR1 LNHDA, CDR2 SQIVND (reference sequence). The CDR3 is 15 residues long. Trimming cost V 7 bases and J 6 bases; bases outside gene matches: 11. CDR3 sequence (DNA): TGTGCCAGTACTGCGGGACTAGTGAATTCCAATGAGCAGTTCTTC. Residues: CASTAGLVNSNEQFF.